This T cell receptor beta chain was captured in a study of persistence of HIV-infected CD4 T cells. The stimulus was lysate of CMV-infected fibroblasts, around 9.3 ug/mL. CD40L/CD69 double-negative CD45RO-high memory CD4+ T cells were collected. Sequencing used immunoSEQ version 4 in survey mode. Assay used: immunoSEQ multiplex PCR; TCRdb lists only in-frame clones, some missing. This repertoire shows 25,000 to 30,000 clones, around four fifths found once; its top ten account for over 0.8%. In the case of this clone: The antigen is undetermined.

The sequencing here drew on CD4+ T cells sorted from PBMCs after roughly 20-hour stimulation, taken from a patient who received antiretroviral therapy. This receptor was taken from an adult woman with HIV who was CMV-seropositive.

CDR3 amino acids: CASSLGASTGELFF. In nucleotides, the CDR3 is TGCGCCAGCAGCTTGGGGGCGAGTACCGGGGAGCTGTTTTTT. The chain is built from TRBV5-1 and TRBJ2-2; no firm D call. V lost 0 bases to trimming and J lost 5 bases, with 8 bases between them. The germline gives CDR1 SGHRS, CDR2 YFSETQ. The CDR3 consists of 14 residues.